These 2 T cell receptor beta chains were sequenced from one sample in a study of T-cell reconstitution after alpha-beta-depleted transplantation in children. A library of TCRbeta sequences, prepared with unique molecular identifiers, was generated. In TCRdb, the PCR reads were re-called with MiXCR into one record per CDR3 protein. Altogether hundreds of thousands of distinct CDR3 sequences are present, about 12% being singletons, with the ten largest covering 0.79%. The sample consisted of PBMCs, taken before TCRalphabeta/CD19-depleted stem cell transplant. The origin of the receptors is a girl aged 2 to 9 with congenital amegakaryocytic thrombocytopenia, due to receive a stem cell transplant.

This clonotype was picked up a small number of times. The CDR3 DNA follows: TGTGCCAGCATAGGAGGAAACACCATATATTTT. It translates to CASIGGNTIYF. J is TRBJ1-3 and V is TRBV25-1; D is unresolved. Trimming cost V 7 bases and J 4 bases, with 5 bases left between them. CDR1 is MGHDK and CDR2 is SYGVNS in the germline V gene. This CDR3 has 11 residues.

In this sample, this clonotype turned up many times. The chain uses TRBV12-3 or TRBV12-4 and TRBJ1-2; TRBD1 matches 7 bases. There are 13 residues in the CDR3. V gave up 4 bases and J gave up 4 bases; unmatched junction bases: 3. The CDR3 loop is CASSSGQAYGYTF. The CDR3 nucleotides are TGTGCCAGCAGTTCCGGACAGGCCTATGGCTACACCTTC.